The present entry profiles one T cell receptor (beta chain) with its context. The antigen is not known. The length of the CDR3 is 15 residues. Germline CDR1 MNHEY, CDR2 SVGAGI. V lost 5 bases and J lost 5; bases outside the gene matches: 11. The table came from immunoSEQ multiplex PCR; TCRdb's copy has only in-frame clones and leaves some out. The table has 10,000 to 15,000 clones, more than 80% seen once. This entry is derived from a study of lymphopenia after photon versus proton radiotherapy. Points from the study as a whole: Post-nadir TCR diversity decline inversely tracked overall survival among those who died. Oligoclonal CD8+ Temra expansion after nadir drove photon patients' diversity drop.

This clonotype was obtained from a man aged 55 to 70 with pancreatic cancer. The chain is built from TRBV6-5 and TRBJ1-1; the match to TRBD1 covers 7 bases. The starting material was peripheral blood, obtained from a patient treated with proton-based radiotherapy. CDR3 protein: CASSPPRRGVTEAFF. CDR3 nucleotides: TGTGCCAGCAGTCCCCCCCGCAGGGGGGTGACTGAAGCTTTCTTT.